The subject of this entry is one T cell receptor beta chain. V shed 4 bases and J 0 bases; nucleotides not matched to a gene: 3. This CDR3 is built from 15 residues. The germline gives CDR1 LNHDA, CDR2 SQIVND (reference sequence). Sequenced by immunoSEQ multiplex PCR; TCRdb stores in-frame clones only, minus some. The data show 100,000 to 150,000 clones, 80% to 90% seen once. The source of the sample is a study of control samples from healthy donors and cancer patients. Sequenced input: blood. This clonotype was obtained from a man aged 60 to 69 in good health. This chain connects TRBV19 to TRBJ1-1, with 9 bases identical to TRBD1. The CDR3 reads CASSTGQGMNTEAFF. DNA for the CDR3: TGTGCCAGTAGTACCGGACAGGGGATGAACACTGAAGCTTTCTTT.